This T cell receptor beta chain was recovered during a study of control samples from healthy donors and cancer patients. Measured with immunoSEQ multiplex PCR; TCRdb has only the in-frame clones, and not every one. The sample has about 410,000 clones, around nine tenths seen once. The table lists this clone with a few counts. The germline V gene encodes CDR1 MNHEY and CDR2 SVGAGI. The CDR3 contains 16 residues. V was trimmed by 2 bases and J by 5 bases, leaving 18 bases between them. This clonotype was obtained from a man in his forties with head and neck cancer. Sequencing was performed on PBMCs. V is TRBV6-5 and J is TRBJ1-1; tentatively, D is TRBD1 (6 bases). DNA for the CDR3: TGTGCCAGCAGTTACCGGGGGGCGAGAAGTGGGACTGAAGCTTTCTTT. Protein sequence: CASSYRGARSGTEAFF.